This entry is about one TCR beta chain. MiXCR was run by TCRdb on the PCR reads, yielding one entry per CDR3 protein. Of approximately 6,000 distinct CDR3 sequences listed, 51% are singletons. This specimen comes from a study of CD4 and CD8 cells across lung adenocarcinoma regions. The patients had localized lung adenocarcinoma, a non-small cell subtype. The CDR3 extends over 15 amino acids. The V gene's germline CDR1 is SGHNT and CDR2 YENEEA. This chain connects TRBV11-3 to TRBJ2-1; 7 bases are shared with TRBD1. Judging by the DNA end, TRBJ2-5 fits better; the J call may be wrong. The source of this sequence is a female donor with lung adenocarcinoma. The CD4 and CD8 labels of this study may be unreliable. What was sequenced was CD4+ T cells from the center of a lung tumor. For the CDR3, the DNA is TGTGCCAGCAGCAGAGACGGGACAGCCTGGGAGACCCAGTACTTC. This translates into CASSRDGTAWETQYF.